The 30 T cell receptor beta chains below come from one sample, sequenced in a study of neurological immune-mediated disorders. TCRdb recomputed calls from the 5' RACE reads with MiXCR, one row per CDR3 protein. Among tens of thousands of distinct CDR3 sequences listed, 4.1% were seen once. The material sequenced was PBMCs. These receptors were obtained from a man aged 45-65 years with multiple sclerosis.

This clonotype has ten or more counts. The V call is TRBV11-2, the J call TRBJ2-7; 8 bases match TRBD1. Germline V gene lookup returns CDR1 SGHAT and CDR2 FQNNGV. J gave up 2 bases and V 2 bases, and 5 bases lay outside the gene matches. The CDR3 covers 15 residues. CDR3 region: CASSLITGGPYEQYF. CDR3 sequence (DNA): TGTGCCAGCAGCTTAATCACAGGGGGGCCCTACGAGCAGTACTTC.

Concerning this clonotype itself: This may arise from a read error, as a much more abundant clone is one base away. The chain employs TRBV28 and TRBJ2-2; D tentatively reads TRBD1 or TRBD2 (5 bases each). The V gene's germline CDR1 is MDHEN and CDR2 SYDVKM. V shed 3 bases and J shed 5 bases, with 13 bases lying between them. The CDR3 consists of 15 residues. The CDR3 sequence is CASSFGGKGTGELFF. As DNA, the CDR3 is TGTGCCAGCAGTTTCGGAGGTAAGGGGACCGGGGAGCTGTTTTTT.

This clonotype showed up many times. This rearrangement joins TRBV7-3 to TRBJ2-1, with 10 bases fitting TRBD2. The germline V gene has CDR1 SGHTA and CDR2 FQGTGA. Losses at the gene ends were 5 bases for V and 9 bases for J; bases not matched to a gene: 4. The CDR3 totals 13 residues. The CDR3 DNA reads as TGTGCCAGCAGCGGGACTAGCGCGGGTGAGCAGTTCTTC. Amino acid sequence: CASSGTSAGEQFF.

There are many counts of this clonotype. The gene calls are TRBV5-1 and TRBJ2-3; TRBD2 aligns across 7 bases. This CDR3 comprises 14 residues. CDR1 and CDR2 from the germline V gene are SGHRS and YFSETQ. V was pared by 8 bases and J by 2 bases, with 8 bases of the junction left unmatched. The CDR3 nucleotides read TGCGCCAGTGCCCGGGCGGGGGACACAGATACGCAGTATTTT. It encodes CASARAGDTDTQYF.

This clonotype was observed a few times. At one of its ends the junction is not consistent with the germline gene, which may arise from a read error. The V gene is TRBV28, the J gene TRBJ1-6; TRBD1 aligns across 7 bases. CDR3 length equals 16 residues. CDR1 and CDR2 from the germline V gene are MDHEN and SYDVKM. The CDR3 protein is CASSLRTGLYNSPLNF. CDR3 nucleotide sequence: TGTGCCAGCAGTTTAAGGACAGGTCTTTATAATTCACCCCTCAACTTT.

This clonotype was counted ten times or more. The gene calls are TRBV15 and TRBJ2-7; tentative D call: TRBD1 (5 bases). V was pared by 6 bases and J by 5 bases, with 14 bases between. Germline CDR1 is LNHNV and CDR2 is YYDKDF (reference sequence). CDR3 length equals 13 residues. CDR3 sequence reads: CATRSAQGHEQYV. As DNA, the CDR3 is TGTGCCACCAGGTCCGCGCAGGGCCACGAGCAGTACGTC.

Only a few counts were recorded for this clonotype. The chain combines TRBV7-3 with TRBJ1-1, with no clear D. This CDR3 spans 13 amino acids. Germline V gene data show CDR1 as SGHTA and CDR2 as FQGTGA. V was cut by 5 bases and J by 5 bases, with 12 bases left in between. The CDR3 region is CASSVDSGTEAFF. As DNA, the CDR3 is TGTGCCAGCAGCGTCGACTCTGGGACTGAAGCTTTCTTT.

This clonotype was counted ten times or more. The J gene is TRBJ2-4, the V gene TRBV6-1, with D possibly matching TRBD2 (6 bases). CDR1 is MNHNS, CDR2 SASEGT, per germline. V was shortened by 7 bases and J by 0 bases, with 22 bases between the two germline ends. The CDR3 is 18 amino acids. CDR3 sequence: CASTEARRALTAKNIQYF. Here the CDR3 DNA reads TGTGCCAGCACCGAAGCCCGGAGGGCCCTGACAGCCAAAAACATTCAGTACTTC.

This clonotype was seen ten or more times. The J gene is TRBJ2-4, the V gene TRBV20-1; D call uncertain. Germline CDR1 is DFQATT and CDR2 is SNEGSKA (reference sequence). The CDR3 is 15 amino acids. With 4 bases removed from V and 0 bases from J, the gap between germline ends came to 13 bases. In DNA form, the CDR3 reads TGCAGTGCTAAGACACATAGACTAGCCAAAAACATTCAGTACTTC. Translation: CSAKTHRLAKNIQYF.

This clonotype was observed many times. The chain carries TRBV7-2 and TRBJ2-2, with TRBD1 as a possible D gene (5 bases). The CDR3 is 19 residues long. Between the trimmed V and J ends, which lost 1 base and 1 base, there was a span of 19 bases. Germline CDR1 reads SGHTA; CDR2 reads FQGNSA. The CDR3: CASSLVHRSWGENTGELFF. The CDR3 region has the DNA TGTGCCAGCAGCTTAGTTCACCGCAGCTGGGGCGAGAACACCGGGGAGCTGTTTTTT.

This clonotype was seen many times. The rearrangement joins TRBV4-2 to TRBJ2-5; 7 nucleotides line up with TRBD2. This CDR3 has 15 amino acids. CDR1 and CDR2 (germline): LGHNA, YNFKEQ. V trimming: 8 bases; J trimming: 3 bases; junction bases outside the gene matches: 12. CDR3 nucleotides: TGTGCCAGCGGCTCTCCCGGGACTACCAAAGAGACCCAGTACTTC. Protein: CASGSPGTTKETQYF.

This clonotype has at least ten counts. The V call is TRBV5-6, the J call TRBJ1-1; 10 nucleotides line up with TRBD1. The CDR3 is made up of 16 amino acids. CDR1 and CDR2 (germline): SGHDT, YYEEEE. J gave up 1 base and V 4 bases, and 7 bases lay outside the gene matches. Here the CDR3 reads CASSRDRGWGNTEAFF. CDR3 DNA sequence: TGTGCCAGCAGCCGGGACAGGGGTTGGGGGAACACTGAAGCTTTCTTT.

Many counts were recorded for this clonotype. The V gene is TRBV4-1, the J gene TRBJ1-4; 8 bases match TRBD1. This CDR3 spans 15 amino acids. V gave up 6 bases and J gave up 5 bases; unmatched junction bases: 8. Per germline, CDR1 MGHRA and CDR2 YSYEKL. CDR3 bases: TGCGCCAGCAGATCCCAGGACAGGGAGAATGAAAAACTGTTTTTT. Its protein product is CASRSQDRENEKLFF.

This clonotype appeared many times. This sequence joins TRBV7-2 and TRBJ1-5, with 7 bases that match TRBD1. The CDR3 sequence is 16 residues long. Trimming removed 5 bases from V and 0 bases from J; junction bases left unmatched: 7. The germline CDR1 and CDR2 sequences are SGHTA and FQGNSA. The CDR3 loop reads CASSNQGVISNQPQHF. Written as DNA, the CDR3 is TGTGCCAGCAGCAATCAGGGGGTCATTAGCAATCAGCCCCAGCATTTT.

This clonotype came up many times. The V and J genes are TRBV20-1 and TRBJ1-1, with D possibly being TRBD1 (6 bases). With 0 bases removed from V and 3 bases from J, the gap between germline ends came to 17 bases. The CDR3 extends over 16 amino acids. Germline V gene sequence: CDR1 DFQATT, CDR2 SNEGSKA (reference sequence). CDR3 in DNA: TGCAGTGCTAGAGATTCGGGGGGCCTCCGGTACACTGAAGCTTTCTTT. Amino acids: CSARDSGGLRYTEAFF.

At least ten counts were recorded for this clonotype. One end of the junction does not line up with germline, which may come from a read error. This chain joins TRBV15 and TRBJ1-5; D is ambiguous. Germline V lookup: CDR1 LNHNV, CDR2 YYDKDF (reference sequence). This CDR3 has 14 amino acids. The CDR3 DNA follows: TGTGCCACCAGCAGACAGAATAGCAATCAGCCCCAGAATTTT. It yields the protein CATSRQNSNQPQNF.

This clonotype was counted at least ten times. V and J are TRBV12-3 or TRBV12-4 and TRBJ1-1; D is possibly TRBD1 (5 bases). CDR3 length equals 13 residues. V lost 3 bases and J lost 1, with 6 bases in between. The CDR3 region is CASSFRENTEAFF. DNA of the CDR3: TGTGCCAGCAGTTTCAGGGAGAACACTGAAGCTTTCTTT.

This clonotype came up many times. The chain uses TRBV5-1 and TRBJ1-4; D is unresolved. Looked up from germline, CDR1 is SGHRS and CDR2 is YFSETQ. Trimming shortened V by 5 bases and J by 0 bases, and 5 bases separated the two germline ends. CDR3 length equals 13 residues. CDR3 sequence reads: CASSIATNEKLFF. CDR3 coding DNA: TGCGCCAGCAGTATTGCAACTAATGAAAAACTGTTTTTT.

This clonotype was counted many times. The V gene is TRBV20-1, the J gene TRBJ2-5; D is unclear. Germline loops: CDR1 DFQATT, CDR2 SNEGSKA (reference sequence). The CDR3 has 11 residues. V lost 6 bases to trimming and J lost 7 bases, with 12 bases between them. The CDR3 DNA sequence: TGCAGTGCCCTAATATATGGGACCCAGTACTTC. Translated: CSALIYGTQYF.

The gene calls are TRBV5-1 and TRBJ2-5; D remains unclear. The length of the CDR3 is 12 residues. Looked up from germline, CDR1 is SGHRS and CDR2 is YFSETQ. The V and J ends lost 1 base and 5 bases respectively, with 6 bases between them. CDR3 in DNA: TGCGCCAGCAGCTTGAGTCTTGAGACCCAGTACTTC. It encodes CASSLSLETQYF.

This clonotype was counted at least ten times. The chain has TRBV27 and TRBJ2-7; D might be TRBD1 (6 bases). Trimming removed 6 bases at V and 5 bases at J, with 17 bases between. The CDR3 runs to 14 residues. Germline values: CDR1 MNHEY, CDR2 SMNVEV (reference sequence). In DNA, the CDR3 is TGTGCCAGCAGACCTCAGGGGAGCAACGACGAGCAGTACTTC. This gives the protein CASRPQGSNDEQYF.

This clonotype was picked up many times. CDR3 nucleotides: TGTGCCAGCAGTGATCGAAAGGGTGGCACAGATACGCAGTATTTT. Encoded protein: CASSDRKGGTDTQYF. The V and J genes are TRBV6-1 and TRBJ2-3, with unresolved D. V was shortened by 3 bases and J by 1 base, with 11 bases between the two germline ends. This CDR3 region has 15 residues. Germline values: CDR1 MNHNS, CDR2 SASEGT.

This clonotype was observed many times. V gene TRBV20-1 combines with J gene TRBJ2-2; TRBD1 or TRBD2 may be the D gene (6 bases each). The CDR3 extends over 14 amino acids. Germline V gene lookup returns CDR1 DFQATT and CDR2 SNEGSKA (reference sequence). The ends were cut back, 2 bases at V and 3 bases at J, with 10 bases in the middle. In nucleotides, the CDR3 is TGCAGTGCTAGACGGGGGCCGTACACCGGGGAGCTGTTTTTT. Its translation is CSARRGPYTGELFF.

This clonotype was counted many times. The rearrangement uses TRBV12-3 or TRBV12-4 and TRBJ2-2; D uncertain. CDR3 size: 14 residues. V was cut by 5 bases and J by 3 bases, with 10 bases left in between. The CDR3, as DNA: TGTGCCAGCAGTCCCAGGACGGACACCGGGGAGCTGTTTTTT. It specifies CASSPRTDTGELFF.

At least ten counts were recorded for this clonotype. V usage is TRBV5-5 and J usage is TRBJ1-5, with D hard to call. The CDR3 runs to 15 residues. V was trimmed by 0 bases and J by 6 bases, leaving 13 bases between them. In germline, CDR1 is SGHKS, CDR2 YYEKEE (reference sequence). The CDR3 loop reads CASSLGQERAQPQHF. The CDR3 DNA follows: TGTGCCAGCAGCTTGGGCCAGGAAAGGGCTCAGCCCCAGCATTTT.

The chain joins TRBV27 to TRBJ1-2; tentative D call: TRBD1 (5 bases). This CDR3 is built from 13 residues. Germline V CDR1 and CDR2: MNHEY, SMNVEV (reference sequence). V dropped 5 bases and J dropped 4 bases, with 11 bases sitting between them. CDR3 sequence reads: CASSPRVFYGYTF. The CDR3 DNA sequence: TGTGCCAGCAGTCCCAGGGTCTTCTATGGCTACACCTTC.

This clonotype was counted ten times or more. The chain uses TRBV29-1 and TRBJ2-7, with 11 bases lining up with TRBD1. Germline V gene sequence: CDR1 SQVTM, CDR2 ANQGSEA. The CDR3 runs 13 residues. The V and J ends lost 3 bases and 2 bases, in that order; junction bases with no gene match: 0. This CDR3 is CSVEGQGAYEQYF. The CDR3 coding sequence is TGCAGCGTTGAGGGACAGGGGGCCTACGAGCAGTACTTC.

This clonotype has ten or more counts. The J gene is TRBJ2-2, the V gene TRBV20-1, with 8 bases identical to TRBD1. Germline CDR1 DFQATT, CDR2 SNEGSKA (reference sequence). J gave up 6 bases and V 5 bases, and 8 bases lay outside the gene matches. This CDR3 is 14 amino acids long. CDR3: CSAPDRGGSGELFF. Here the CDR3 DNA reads TGCAGTGCTCCCGACAGGGGTGGGTCCGGGGAGCTGTTTTTT.

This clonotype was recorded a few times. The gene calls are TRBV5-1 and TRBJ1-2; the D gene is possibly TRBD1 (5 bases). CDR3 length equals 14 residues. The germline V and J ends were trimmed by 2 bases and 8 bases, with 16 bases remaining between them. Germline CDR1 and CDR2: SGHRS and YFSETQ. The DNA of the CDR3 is TGCGCCAGCAGCTTTCCATCAGGGAAAGGAGGCTACACCTTC. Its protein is CASSFPSGKGGYTF. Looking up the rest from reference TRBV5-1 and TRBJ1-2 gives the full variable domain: KAGVTQTPRYLIKTRGQQVTLSCSPISGHRSVSWYQQTPGQGLQFLFEYFSETQRNKGNFPGRFSGRQFSNSRSEMNVSTLELGDSALYLCASSFPSGKGGYTFGSGTRLTVV.

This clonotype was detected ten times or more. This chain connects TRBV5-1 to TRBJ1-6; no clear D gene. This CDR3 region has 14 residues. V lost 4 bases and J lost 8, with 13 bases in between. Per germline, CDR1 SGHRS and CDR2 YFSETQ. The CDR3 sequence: CASSPSRGDSPLHF. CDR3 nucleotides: TGCGCCAGCAGCCCGTCACGTGGGGATTCACCCCTCCACTTT.